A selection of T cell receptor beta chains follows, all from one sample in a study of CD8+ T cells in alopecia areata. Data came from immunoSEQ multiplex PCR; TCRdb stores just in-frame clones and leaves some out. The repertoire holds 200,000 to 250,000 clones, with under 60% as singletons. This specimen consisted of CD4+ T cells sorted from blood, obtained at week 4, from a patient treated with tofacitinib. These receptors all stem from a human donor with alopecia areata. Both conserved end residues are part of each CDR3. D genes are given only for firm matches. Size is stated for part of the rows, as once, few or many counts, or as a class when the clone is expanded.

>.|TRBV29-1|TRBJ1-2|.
CSVEVPAYGYTF
TGCAGCGTTGAAGTTCCAGCCTATGGCTACACCTTC
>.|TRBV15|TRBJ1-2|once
CATSSGGDYGYTF
TGTGCCACCAGCAGCGGGGGAGACTATGGCTACACCTTC
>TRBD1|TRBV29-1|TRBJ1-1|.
CSVTGNWVGAFF
TGCAGCGTGACAGGGAATTGGGTGGGAGCTTTCTTT
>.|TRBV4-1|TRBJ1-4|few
CASSQVPAVNEKLFF
TGCGCCAGCAGCCAAGTCCCGGCGGTTAATGAAAAACTGTTTTTT
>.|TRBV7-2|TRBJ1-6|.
CASSPAYITALHF
TGTGCCAGCAGCCCTGCTTATATCACGGCCCTCCACTTT
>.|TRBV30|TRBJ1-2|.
CAWRWTVYGYTF
TGTGCCTGGAGGTGGACAGTCTATGGCTACACCTTC
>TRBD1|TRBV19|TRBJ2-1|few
CASSIRDRGGNEQFF
TGTGCCAGTAGTATAAGGGACAGGGGAGGGAATGAGCAGTTCTTC
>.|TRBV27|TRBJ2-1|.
CASSSQARNEQFF
TGTGCCAGCAGTTCCCAAGCCCGCAATGAGCAGTTCTTC
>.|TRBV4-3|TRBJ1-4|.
CASSQDTQGGDEKLFF
TGCGCCAGCAGCCAAGATACCCAGGGAGGTGATGAAAAACTGTTTTTT
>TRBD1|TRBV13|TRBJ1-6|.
CASSSTGGESPLHF
TGTGCCAGCAGCTCCACAGGGGGCGAATCACCCCTCCACTTT
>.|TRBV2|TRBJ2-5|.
CATARGLETQYF
TGTGCTACAGCACGGGGATTGGAGACCCAGTACTTC
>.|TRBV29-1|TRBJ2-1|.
CSALIYEQFF
TGCAGCGCCTTGATCTATGAGCAGTTCTTC
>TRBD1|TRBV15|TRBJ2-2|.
CATSRAPGQGNTGELFF
TGTGCCACCAGCAGAGCCCCGGGACAGGGTAACACCGGGGAGCTGTTTTTT
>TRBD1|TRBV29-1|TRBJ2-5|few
CSVIPGQEAPRTQYF
TGCAGCGTAATTCCGGGACAGGAGGCGCCAAGGACCCAGTACTTC
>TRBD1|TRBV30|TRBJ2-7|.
CAWSRIGTVRNEQYF
TGTGCCTGGAGTCGGATTGGGACAGTCCGAAACGAGCAGTACTTC
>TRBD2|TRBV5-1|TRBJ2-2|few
CASSPRAGVDTGELFF
TGCGCCAGCAGCCCGAGAGCGGGGGTCGACACCGGGGAGCTGTTTTTT
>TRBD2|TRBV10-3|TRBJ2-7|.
CAISGLAGSYEQYF
TGTGCCATCAGTGGGCTAGCGGGATCCTACGAGCAGTACTTC
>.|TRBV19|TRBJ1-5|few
CASSMDFNQPQHF
TGTGCCAGTAGTATGGACTTCAATCAGCCCCAGCATTTT
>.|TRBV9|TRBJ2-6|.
CASSEGHRNSGANVLTF
TGTGCCAGCAGCGAGGGACATAGAAACTCTGGGGCCAACGTCCTGACTTTC
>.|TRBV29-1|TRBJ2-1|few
CSVDPSTGGPSSYNEQFF
TGCAGCGTTGACCCCAGTACCGGGGGGCCTAGCTCCTACAATGAGCAGTTCTTC
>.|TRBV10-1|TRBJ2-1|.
CASGKGEGLNEQFF
TGCGCCAGTGGTAAGGGTGAGGGATTGAATGAGCAGTTCTTC
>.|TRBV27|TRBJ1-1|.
CASSLIPTGNTEAFF
TGTGCCAGCAGTTTAATCCCGACAGGGAACACTGAAGCTTTCTTT
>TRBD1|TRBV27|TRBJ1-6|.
CASTGQGSTPLHF
TGTGCCAGCACCGGACAGGGGAGCACCCCCCTCCACTTT
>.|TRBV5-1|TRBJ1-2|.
CASSLEPVNYGYTF
TGCGCCAGCAGCTTGGAGCCGGTGAACTATGGCTACACCTTC
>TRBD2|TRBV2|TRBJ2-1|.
CASSPRTSVNEQFF
TGTGCCAGCAGCCCCAGGACTAGCGTAAATGAGCAGTTCTTC
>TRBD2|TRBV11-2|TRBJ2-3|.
CASSLEGGGMADTQYF
TGTGCCAGCAGTCTAGAGGGCGGGGGTATGGCGGATACGCAGTATTTT
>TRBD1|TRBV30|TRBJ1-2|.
CAWSTGTGMDGYTF
TGTGCCTGGTCTACCGGGACAGGGATGGATGGCTACACCTTC
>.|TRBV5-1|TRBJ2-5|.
CASSLGGHHQETQYF
TGCGCCAGCAGCTTGGGGGGGCACCATCAAGAGACCCAGTACTTC
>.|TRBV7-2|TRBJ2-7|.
CASSLGGASYEQYF
TGTGCCAGCAGCTTGGGCGGGGCCTCCTACGAGCAGTACTTC
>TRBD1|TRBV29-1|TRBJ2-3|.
CSAKTGTDTQYF
TGCAGCGCTAAGACAGGGACAGATACGCAGTATTTT
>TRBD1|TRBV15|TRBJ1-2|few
CATSVGTGLNYGYTF
TGTGCCACCAGCGTCGGGACAGGGCTTAACTATGGCTACACCTTC
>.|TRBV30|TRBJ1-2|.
CAWSGQNYGYTF
TGTGCCTGGAGTGGACAGAACTATGGCTACACCTTC
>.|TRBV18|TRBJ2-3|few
CASSPDTSDTQYF
TGTGCCAGCTCACCAGACACTTCAGATACGCAGTATTTT
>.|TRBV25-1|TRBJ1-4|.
CASSDPTRANEKLFF
TGTGCCAGCAGTGACCCAACTCGGGCTAATGAAAAACTGTTTTTT
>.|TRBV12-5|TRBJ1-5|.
CASGARGARNQPQHF
TGTGCTAGTGGGGCCAGAGGGGCGCGCAATCAGCCCCAGCATTTT
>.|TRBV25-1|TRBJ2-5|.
CASSDSGEETQYF
TGTGCCAGCAGTGATTCAGGGGAAGAGACCCAGTACTTC
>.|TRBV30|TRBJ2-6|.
CAWSVLRESNVLTF
TGTGCCTGGAGTGTACTCCGGGAGTCCAACGTCCTGACTTTC
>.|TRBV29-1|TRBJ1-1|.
CSVESSGVEAFF
TGCAGCGTTGAATCTTCCGGCGTCGAAGCTTTCTTT
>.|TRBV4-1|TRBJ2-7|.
CASSQVTVNSTSPTYEQYF
TGCGCCAGCAGCCAAGTTACAGTCAATTCGACTTCTCCGACCTACGAGCAGTACTTC
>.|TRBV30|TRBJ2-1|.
CAWSVIGEQFF
TGTGCCTGGAGTGTAATTGGTGAGCAGTTCTTC
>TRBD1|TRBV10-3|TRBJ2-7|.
CAISDVGTGGDEQYF
TGTGCCATCAGTGACGTAGGGACAGGGGGCGACGAGCAGTACTTC
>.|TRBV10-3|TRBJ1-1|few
CAISEARENTEAFF
TGTGCCATCAGTGAGGCGAGGGAGAACACTGAAGCTTTCTTT
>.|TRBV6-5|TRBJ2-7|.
CASRTATAPYEQYF
TGTGCCAGCAGAACTGCGACAGCCCCCTACGAGCAGTACTTC
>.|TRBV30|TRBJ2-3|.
CACRTLSADTQYF
TGTGCCTGCAGGACTCTGAGTGCAGATACGCAGTATTTT
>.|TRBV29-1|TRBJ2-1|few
CSVELWDAQQFF
TGCAGCGTTGAATTATGGGACGCGCAGCAGTTCTTC
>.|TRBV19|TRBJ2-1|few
CASSISELTPRSEQFF
TGTGCCAGTAGTATCTCGGAACTGACCCCGCGGAGTGAGCAGTTCTTC
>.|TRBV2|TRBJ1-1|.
CASSRSQVNTEAFF
TGTGCCAGCAGTAGGTCTCAAGTGAACACTGAAGCTTTCTTT
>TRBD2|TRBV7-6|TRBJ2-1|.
CASSPGLGGGRYNEQFF
TGTGCCAGCAGCCCGGGACTAGGTGGCGGCCGCTACAATGAGCAGTTCTTC
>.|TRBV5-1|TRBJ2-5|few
CASSLQETQYF
TGCGCCAGCAGCTTGCAAGAGACCCAGTACTTC
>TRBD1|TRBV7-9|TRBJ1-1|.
CASSFRQGADTEAFF
TGTGCCAGCAGCTTTAGACAGGGGGCGGACACTGAAGCTTTCTTT
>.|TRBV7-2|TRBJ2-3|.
CASSSRVWDTQYF
TGTGCCAGCAGCTCCAGGGTTTGGGATACGCAGTATTTT
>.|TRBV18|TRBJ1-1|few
CASSENTEAFF
TGTGCCAGCTCAGAGAACACTGAAGCTTTCTTT
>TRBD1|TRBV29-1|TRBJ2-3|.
CSVKSQGADTQYF
TGCAGCGTCAAATCCCAGGGGGCAGATACGCAGTATTTT
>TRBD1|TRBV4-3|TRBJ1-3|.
CASSQGGQGTSGNTIYF
TGCGCCAGCAGCCAAGGCGGACAGGGAACCTCTGGAAACACCATATATTTT